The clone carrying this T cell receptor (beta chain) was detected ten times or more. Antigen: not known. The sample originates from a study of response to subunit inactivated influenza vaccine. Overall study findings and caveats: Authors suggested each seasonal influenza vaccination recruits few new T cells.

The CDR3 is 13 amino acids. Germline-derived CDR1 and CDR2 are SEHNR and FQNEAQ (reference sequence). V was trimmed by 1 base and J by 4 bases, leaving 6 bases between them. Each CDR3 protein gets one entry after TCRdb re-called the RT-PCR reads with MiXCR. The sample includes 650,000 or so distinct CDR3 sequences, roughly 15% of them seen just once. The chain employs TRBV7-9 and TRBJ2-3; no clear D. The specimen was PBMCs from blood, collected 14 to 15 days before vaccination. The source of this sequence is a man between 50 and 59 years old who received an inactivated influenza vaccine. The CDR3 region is CASSLVGPDTQYF. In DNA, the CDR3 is TGTGCCAGCAGCTTAGTAGGGCCAGATACGCAGTATTTT.